This entry features one T cell receptor (beta chain) sequence. Assignment of participants to cohorts was predicated upon participant-reported clinical history. Donors of Cohort 3 who recovered were those that had two negative PCRs, clearance, or symptom resolution. In the authors' methods: Counts of nucleated cells, estimated from reference gene primer amplification, were obtained. Here immunoSEQ multiplex PCR was the method, and the copy in TCRdb shows in-frame clones only, minus some. V, J and clone size were drawn from that table, and D and trimming were deduced from the DNA. The sample has approximately 400,000 clones, about 87% seen once. This specimen comes from a study of blood T cell repertoires in COVID-19. Study background: The analysed material was cDNA or gDNA that came from T cells, B-cell-depleted T cells, or PBMCs.

Losses at the gene ends were 6 bases for V and 6 bases for J; bases not matched to a gene: 13. CDR3 size: 16 residues. CDR1 and CDR2 (germline): SGHTA, FQGNSA. The sequence was obtained from a man younger than 45 who had recovered from COVID-19. Sequencing was done on a sample of PBMCs or T cells enriched from blood (not recorded which). The V call is TRBV7-2, the J call TRBJ1-5; TRBD1 matches 8 bases. CDR3 protein: CASSLWTGSGGQPQHF. The CDR3 DNA reads TGTGCCAGCAGTTTATGGACAGGGTCCGGGGGTCAGCCCCAGCATTTT.